A single sample is the source of the 16 T cell receptor beta chains below, sequenced in a study of blood T cell repertoires in COVID-19. TCRdb's copy holds only in-frame clones and misses some; the assay was immunoSEQ multiplex PCR. The repertoire holds 200,000 or so clones, with roughly 87% as singletons. The specimen was peripheral blood. All receptors derive from a middle-aged man with active or convalescent COVID-19.

The genes are TRBV28 and TRBJ2-1; TRBD1 matches 10 bases. Germline values: CDR1 MDHEN, CDR2 SYDVKM. J gave up 4 bases and V 4 bases, and 4 bases lay outside the gene matches. This CDR3 has 15 amino acids. CDR3 region: CASSSRDRGYNEQFF. The CDR3 DNA reads as TGTGCCAGCAGTTCCCGGGACAGGGGATACAATGAGCAGTTCTTC.

This chain links TRBV28 with TRBJ1-2; possible D gene TRBD1, 5 bases. Germline V gene lookup returns CDR1 MDHEN and CDR2 SYDVKM. CDR3 size: 15 residues. Between the trimmed V and J ends, which lost 1 base and 4 bases, there was a span of 13 bases. CDR3 DNA sequence: TGTGCCAGCAGTTTATCCGGGGACGGGGGCTATGGCTACACCTTC. Translating it yields CASSLSGDGGYGYTF.

This clone has just a few counts. The CDR3, as DNA: TGTGCCAGCAGCTTAAAAGGAGGCAGTAAATCCAACACTGAAGCTTTCTTT. Translating it yields CASSLKGGSKSNTEAFF. The V call is TRBV7-9, the J call TRBJ1-1; D is unclear. The CDR3 consists of 17 residues. Germline loops: CDR1 SEHNR, CDR2 FQNEAQ (reference sequence). V was shortened by 2 bases and J by 2 bases, with 18 bases between the two germline ends.

As DNA, the CDR3 is TGTGCCAGCAGCGGCGAAAGCGGACAGGGGGTAGGCACTGAAGCTTTCTTT. This translates into CASSGESGQGVGTEAFF. J is TRBJ1-1 and V is TRBV9, with TRBD1 matching over 10 bases. Germline CDR1 reads SGDLS; CDR2 reads YYNGEE. Trimming cost V 3 bases and J 4 bases; bases outside gene matches: 12. The CDR3 runs to 17 residues. Full variable domain (outside the CDR3, taken from reference TRBV9 and TRBJ1-1): DSGVTQTPKHLITATGQRVTLRCSPRSGDLSVYWYQQSLDQGLQFLIQYYNGEERAKGNILERFSAQQFPDLHSELNLSSLELGDSALYFCASSGESGQGVGTEAFFGQGTRLTVV.

Here the CDR3 DNA reads TGTGCCAGCAGTGAGCGGGACAGGGTTCAGTACTTC. Its translation: CASSERDRVQYF. The V gene is TRBV25-1, the J gene TRBJ2-7; the match to TRBD1 covers 9 bases. This CDR3 contains 12 residues. V shed 3 bases and J 10 bases; nucleotides not matched to a gene: 4. From germline, CDR1 is MGHDK and CDR2 SYGVNS.

This clone was seen a few times. The V call is TRBV10-1, the J call TRBJ1-1, with 11 bases identical to TRBD1. Per germline, CDR1 WNHNN and CDR2 SYGVQD (reference sequence). The CDR3 extends over 16 amino acids. V lost 5 bases, J lost 5 bases, and 10 bases stayed unmatched. CDR3 protein: CASSYLRDRGITEAFF. CDR3 bases: TGCGCCAGCAGTTATCTCCGGGACAGGGGGATAACTGAAGCTTTCTTT.

V usage is TRBV7-3 and J usage is TRBJ2-3; the D is unclear. CDR1 is SGHTA, CDR2 FQGTGA, per germline. Trimming took off 4 bases at V and 0 bases at J, with 5 bases between the two ends. This CDR3 spans 13 amino acids. The CDR3, as DNA: TGTGCCAGCAGCTCAGTTAGCACAGATACGCAGTATTTT. This encodes CASSSVSTDTQYF.

CDR3 nucleotide sequence: TGTGCCAGTAAATCAGGGGACACTGAAGCTTTCTTT. It specifies CASKSGDTEAFF. The chain carries TRBV19 and TRBJ1-1; D is perhaps TRBD1 (6 bases). The CDR3 contains 12 residues. The V gene's germline CDR1 is LNHDA and CDR2 SQIVND (reference sequence). V lost 7 bases to trimming and J lost 3 bases, with 9 bases between them. Based on the CDR3 plus reference TRBV19 and TRBJ1-1, the full variable domain is DGGITQSPKYLFRKEGQNVTLSCEQNLNHDAMYWYRQDPGQGLRLIYYSQIVNDFQKGDIAEGYSVSREKKESFPLTVTSAQKNPTAFYLCASKSGDTEAFFGQGTRLTVV.

The CDR3 nucleotides read TGTGCCAGCAGTTACGAGGGAATGAACACTGAAGCTTTCTTT. Protein: CASSYEGMNTEAFF. This rearrangement joins TRBV6-5 to TRBJ1-1; D is ambiguous. V lost 2 bases, J lost 0 bases, and 7 bases lay in between. Germline V CDR1 and CDR2: MNHEY, SVGAGI. CDR3 length equals 14 residues.

This chain links TRBV19 with TRBJ1-2, with TRBD1 identical over 7 bases. The CDR3 is made up of 12 amino acids. CDR1 is LNHDA, CDR2 SQIVND, per germline (reference sequence). After removal of 6 bases from V and 8 bases from J, the junction contained 6 bases not matched to a gene. The CDR3 region has the DNA TGTGCCAGTAGGACAGGGTTGGACGGCTACACCTTC. The encoded protein is CASRTGLDGYTF.

This clone is a singleton in its sample. The V and J genes are TRBV7-9 and TRBJ1-4, with no clear D. The V gene lost 4 bases and the J gene lost 7 bases, with 16 bases spanning the gap. CDR3 length: 15 amino acids. CDR1 and CDR2 from the germline V gene are SEHNR and FQNEAQ (reference sequence). The CDR3 nucleotides are TGTGCCAGCAGCTCGTCGGGGAAAGAAGGTGAAAAACTGTTTTTT. This translates into CASSSSGKEGEKLFF.

The chain links TRBV9 to TRBJ2-1, with 12 bases identical to TRBD2. Per the germline V gene, CDR1 is SGDLS and CDR2 is YYNGEE. The length of the CDR3 is 17 residues. With V trimmed by 4 bases and J by 0 bases, 5 bases remained unmatched. The CDR3 sequence: CASSFRTSGDSYNEQFF. The CDR3 coding sequence is TGTGCCAGCAGCTTTCGGACTAGCGGGGACTCCTACAATGAGCAGTTCTTC.

This chain connects TRBV24-1 to TRBJ1-5, with 10 bases that match TRBD1. Unmatched junction bases numbered 11, after V lost 1 base and J lost 0 bases. The CDR3 is 20 amino acids. Germline assignment: CDR1 KGHDR and CDR2 SFDVKD. CDR3 amino acids: CATSDFGDRGRGYSNQPQHF. CDR3 DNA: TGTGCCACCAGTGATTTCGGGGACAGGGGACGCGGATATAGCAATCAGCCCCAGCATTTT.

The chain employs TRBV2 and TRBJ1-4; the match to TRBD1 covers 8 bases. V was pared by 3 bases and J by 7 bases, with 4 bases of the junction left unmatched. The CDR3 totals 14 residues. From germline, CDR1 is SNHLY and CDR2 FYNNEI. DNA of the CDR3: TGTGCCAGCAGTGACGACAGGGGAACTGAAAAACTGTTTTTT. Its protein product is CASSDDRGTEKLFF.

The CDR3 loop reads CASSLVVKTSETYEQYF. The CDR3 region has the DNA TGTGCCAGCAGCTTAGTCGTCAAGACATCAGAAACCTACGAGCAGTACTTC. This rearrangement joins TRBV11-2 to TRBJ2-7; the D is unclear. This CDR3 is 17 amino acids long. V was cut by 1 base and J by 2 bases, with 18 bases left in between. Germline CDR1 is SGHAT and CDR2 is FQNNGV.

The count of this clone is one. The gene calls are TRBV6-5 and TRBJ2-7; the match to TRBD2 covers 11 bases. Germline lookup yields CDR1 MNHEY and CDR2 SVGAGI. CDR3 length equals 16 residues. The J segment lost 7 bases and the V segment lost 0 bases, leaving 8 bases of the junction unmatched. The DNA of the CDR3 is TGTGCCAGCAGTTACTCTCCTTTAGGACTAGCGGGTGAGCAGTACTTC. Amino acid sequence: CASSYSPLGLAGEQYF.